This TCR beta chain was obtained from a study of T cells generated in artificial thymic organoids (dated by TCRdb to between 2016 and 2019). Regarding the research as a whole: The study compared the TCR alpha and beta CDR3 repertoires of CD8 single positive T cells derived from in vitro artificial thymic organoids against those of naive CD8 T cells from thymus and peripheral blood. The repertoire sequencing data shown were described as representative of three independent experiments. Study-wide findings and limitations: CD8 single positive T cells derived from organoids showed physiological TCR clonotype diversity comparable to the diversity seen in thymic and blood naive CD8 T cells.

Separate semi-nested PCR amplifications were run for the TCRalpha and TCRbeta libraries, using Advantage 2 and reverse primers located in the TRAC or TRBC constant regions. The amount of total RNA going into first-strand cDNA synthesis ranged between roughly 3.5 and 550 ng. TCR cDNA libraries were generated by 5'-RACE using the SMARTer PCR cDNA Synthesis kit, with a poly-dT primer employed for first-strand synthesis. The semi-nested reverse primers in the constant regions carried 5-nucleotide sample-specific barcodes, and the PCR products were cleaned up with the Zymo DNA Clean and Concentrator-5 kit. Up to ten barcoded samples were pooled, ligated to Illumina adaptors and sequenced as 2 x 150 bp paired-end reads on an Illumina MiSeq. Concerning the study's data processing: Demultiplexed reads were aligned using BLAT against a custom library containing all human TRAV, TRAJ, TRBV, TRBD and TRBJ combinations from IMGT. The best BLAT hits were picked using pslCDnaFilter (-maxAligns=1, -ignoreIntrons), and custom Perl scripts were used to calculate clonotype frequencies. Using fastp trimming at Q25 and MiXCR clonotype assembly, TCRdb reanalyzed the public sequencing data and kept in-frame beta chains. Under each unique CDR3 protein, matching rows form one entry showing the most common genes and DNA. TCRdb's processing, not the authors' own work, is the source of the V and J calls. The sample table records 3,300 or so distinct CDR3 sequences; 30% to 40% of these occur just once. In total, the top ten clones hold approximately 2.4% of the sample.

This clonotype was recorded a few times. Its binding antigen is unknown. Base qualities are missing; no much larger clone stands one base away. From its cysteine to its phenylalanine, the CDR3 spans 15 amino acids. The retained sequence is limited to the CDR3, 45 bases, with the frame set at the first base. V loses 1 base, J loses 6 bases, and the germline ends lie 15 bases apart. The germline V gene (reference sequence) supplies CDR1 SEHNR and CDR2 FQNEAQ. Healthy adult donors provided the non-mobilized peripheral blood. Primary CD8+ T cells were enriched with magnetic beads using the Miltenyi CD8+ T cell Isolation Kit. Before RNA extraction, naive CD8 T cells from blood were sorted by FACS as CD3+TCRalphabeta+CD8+CD45RO-CCR7+ cells. For each sample, the RNeasy Micro kit was used to purify total RNA from roughly 40,000 to 200,000 sorted cells, and RNA quality was checked on an Agilent RNA 6000 Nano chip.

The chain is made from TRBV7-9 and TRBJ1-1; the best D guess is TRBD1, with 5 bases matching. Sequencing was carried out using naive CD8+ T cells from blood. According to the study, the label for this sample's cell subset or site signals: CD3+TCRalphabeta+CD8SP T cells; for blood, CD45RO-CCR7+ naive CD8+ T cells. This TCR was recovered from a human donor who gave cord blood stem cells for thymic organoid culture, a cardiac surgery patient who gave postnatal thymus, or a blood donor (not recorded which). The nucleotide sequence is given as TGTGCCAGCAGCTTAGAGGTCGGGGGGTGGGCTGAAGCTTTCTTT. Translated, this gives CASSLEVGGWAEAFF.